Presented here are 16 T cell receptor beta chains from one specimen sequenced in a study of regulatory T cells in long-lasting Graves disease. Relying on iRepertoire HTBI primers and Arm-PCR of CDR3 regions, the team built TCR beta libraries. Each CDR3 protein is one row after TCRdb ran MiXCR on the multiplex PCR reads. The profile shows about half a million distinct CDR3 sequences, around 12% of them singletons. The time point was: newly diagnosed GD, antithyroid drugs for less than 3 months. Following extraction of RNA from PBMCs, that RNA was used to make the TCR library. The sample was also reused in another study, on T cells in Graves' hyperthyroidism and ophthalmopathy.

The sample consisted of peripheral blood mononuclear cells (PBMCs), taken at new diagnosis, from a patient treated with antithyroid drugs. The origin of the receptors is a woman aged 25 to 39 with Graves disease.

This clonotype came up a few times. The genes are TRBV9 and TRBJ2-2; no firm D call. Deletions cut 4 bases from V and 7 bases from J, with 11 bases between. This CDR3 has 13 residues. Germline CDR1 reads SGDLS; CDR2 reads YYNGEE. The CDR3 sequence is CASSPTMDGELFF. The CDR3, as DNA: TGTGCCAGCAGCCCTACCATGGACGGGGAGCTGTTTTTT.

This clonotype was observed a handful of times. The rearrangement uses TRBV14 and TRBJ1-6; D remains unclear. From germline, CDR1 is SGHDN and CDR2 FVKESK. The CDR3 is 14 residues long. Trimming took off 4 bases at V and 9 bases at J, with 13 bases between the two ends. The DNA of the CDR3 is TGTGCCAGCAGCCTTGCGGGATGGCGTTCACCCCTCCACTTT. Amino acids: CASSLAGWRSPLHF. Variable domain in full (rest from reference TRBV14 and TRBJ1-6): EAGVTQFPSHSVIEKGQTVTLRCDPISGHDNLYWYRRVMGKEIKFLLHFVKESKQDESGMPNNRFLAERTGGTYSTLKVQPAELEDSGVYFCASSLAGWRSPLHFGNGTRLTVT.

This clonotype was seen many times. CDR3 loop: CASTSMGEAFF. CDR3 bases: TGTGCCAGCACGTCCATGGGGGAAGCTTTCTTT. This chain uses TRBV7-9 with TRBJ1-1, with D uncertain. Germline values: CDR1 SEHNR, CDR2 FQNEAQ (reference sequence). This CDR3 is built from 11 residues. Trimming cost V 7 bases and J 8 bases, with 11 bases left between them.

V usage is TRBV7-3 and J usage is TRBJ2-5; 8 positions agree with TRBD1. Germline CDR1 SGHTA, CDR2 FQGTGA. The length of the CDR3 is 14 residues. V trimming: 5 bases; J trimming: 5 bases; junction bases outside the gene matches: 7. This CDR3 reads CASSDGQGSETQYF. DNA for the CDR3: TGTGCCAGCAGCGACGGACAGGGCAGCGAGACCCAGTACTTC.

This rearrangement joins TRBV2 to TRBJ2-7; 8 bases map to TRBD1. CDR1 is SNHLY, CDR2 FYNNEI, per germline. Trimming removed 7 bases from V and 0 bases from J; junction bases left unmatched: 8. CDR3 length equals 15 residues. CDR3 loop: CASNSQGADSYEQYF. In DNA form, the CDR3 reads TGTGCCAGCAACTCGCAGGGGGCAGACTCCTACGAGCAGTACTTC.

This clonotype was seen ten or more times. The chain is built from TRBV4-3 and TRBJ2-1; D unresolved. Germline V gives CDR1 LGHNA, CDR2 YSLEER. CDR3 size: 16 residues. Trimming took 0 bases from V and 1 from J, leaving 10 bases between them. CDR3 protein: CASSQDTVSSYNEQFF. CDR3 DNA sequence: TGCGCCAGCAGCCAAGATACGGTCTCATCCTACAATGAGCAGTTCTTC.

Ten or more counts support this clonotype. The J gene is TRBJ1-2, the V gene TRBV7-9; TRBD1 agrees at 12 bases. The CDR3 totals 15 residues. J was trimmed by 4 bases and V by 5 bases; bases with no gene match: 5. Germline V gives CDR1 SEHNR, CDR2 FQNEAQ (reference sequence). In nucleotides, the CDR3 is TGTGCCAGCAGCGCCGGGACAGGGGGCTCCTATGGCTACACCTTC. It is translated as CASSAGTGGSYGYTF. Full variable domain (missing parts from reference TRBV7-9 and TRBJ1-2): DTGVSQNPRHKITKRGQNVTFRCDPISEHNRLYWYRQTLGQGPEFLTYFQNEAQLEKSRLLSDRFSAERPKGSFSTLEIQRTEQGDSAMYLCASSAGTGGSYGYTFGSGTRLTVV.

This chain uses TRBV5-5 with TRBJ2-1, with 7 nucleotides matching TRBD1. The CDR3 extends over 12 amino acids. Germline loops: CDR1 SGHKS, CDR2 YYEKEE (reference sequence). J gave up 12 bases and V 1 base, and 4 bases lay outside the gene matches. As DNA, the CDR3 is TGTGCCAGCAGCTTGCTAGGGGACAGGCAGTTCTTC. Protein product: CASSLLGDRQFF.

This clonotype was recorded many times. V usage is TRBV18 and J usage is TRBJ1-5; 7 bases agree with TRBD1. The germline V gene has CDR1 KGHSH and CDR2 LQKENI. The CDR3 consists of 13 residues. V shed 8 bases, J shed 4 bases, and the junction held 5 bases outside the gene matches. CDR3 coding DNA: TGTGCCAGCAGCCCACAGGGGAATCAGCCCCAGCATTTT. Encoded protein: CASSPQGNQPQHF.

V gene TRBV10-2 combines with J gene TRBJ2-7; D is perhaps TRBD1 (6 bases). V lost 0 bases to trimming and J lost 5 bases, with 17 bases between them. The germline gives CDR1 WSHSY, CDR2 SAAADI. The CDR3 runs 16 residues. This chain's CDR3 is CASSESKWTATNEQYF. The DNA of the CDR3 is TGCGCCAGCAGTGAGTCGAAGTGGACAGCCACTAACGAGCAGTACTTC.

This clonotype was picked up a small number of times. The V and J genes are TRBV7-8 and TRBJ1-4; D is ambiguous. Trimming shortened V by 1 base and J by 8 bases, and 11 bases separated the two germline ends. Germline V gene sequence: CDR1 SGHVS, CDR2 FQNEAQ. This CDR3 is built from 14 residues. CDR3 sequence: CASSLDPPGEKLFF. In DNA, the CDR3 is TGTGCCAGCAGCTTAGACCCCCCGGGAGAAAAACTGTTTTTT.

This clonotype was counted a few times. The CDR3 is CASSYSPPGGSYNEQFF. Written as DNA, the CDR3 is TGTGCCAGCAGTTACTCGCCCCCCGGGGGCTCCTACAATGAGCAGTTCTTC. V usage is TRBV6-2 or TRBV6-3 and J usage is TRBJ2-1, with D possibly being TRBD2 (6 bases). CDR3 length: 17 amino acids. Deletions cut 0 bases from V and 0 bases from J, with 12 bases between. Germline lookup yields CDR1 MNHEY and CDR2 SVGEGT.

Comment on this clonotype: A much larger clone lies a single base off, so this may be a read error. V is TRBV29-1 and J is TRBJ2-1, with D perhaps matching TRBD1 (5 bases). The germline gives CDR1 SQVTM, CDR2 ANQGSEA. The CDR3 extends over 12 amino acids. V shed 8 bases and J shed 6 bases, with 14 bases lying between them. CDR3 bases: TGCAGCTCTCAGGTGGACACCAATGAGCAGTTCTTC. Amino acid sequence: CSSQVDTNEQFF.

There are a few counts of this clonotype. The chain is built from TRBV7-9 and TRBJ1-3; D not resolved. V lost 1 base to trimming and J lost 0 bases, with 10 bases between them. The V gene's germline CDR1 is SEHNR and CDR2 FQNEAQ (reference sequence). The CDR3 has 16 residues. CDR3 nucleotide sequence: TGTGCCAGCAGCTTAGGCCAGCCAGCCTCTGGAAACACCATATATTTT. Amino acids: CASSLGQPASGNTIYF.

The chain combines TRBV11-2 with TRBJ2-2, with a weak D call TRBD1 (5 bases). The CDR3 covers 15 residues. V lost 3 bases, J lost 1 base, and 9 bases lay in between. CDR1 is SGHAT and CDR2 is FQNNGV in the germline V gene. CDR3 residues: CASSFRGRNTGELFF. The DNA of the CDR3 is TGTGCCAGCAGCTTTAGGGGCCGGAACACCGGGGAGCTGTTTTTT.

This clonotype occurred many times. This sequence joins TRBV7-9 and TRBJ2-1; 13 bases fit TRBD2. CDR3 length: 16 amino acids. With V trimmed by 1 base and J by 10 bases, 7 bases remained unmatched. Germline V lookup: CDR1 SEHNR, CDR2 FQNEAQ (reference sequence). CDR3 nucleotides: TGTGCCAGCAGCTTAGGACTAGCGGGGGGATACCCGGAGCAGTTCTTC. This translates into CASSLGLAGGYPEQFF.